The 25 T cell receptor beta chains reported below all come from one sample, sequenced in a study of cytomegalovirus exposure and HLA in healthy donors (dated by TCRdb to the late 2010s). The library was prepared using the immunoSEQ multiplex PCR assay. For the multiplex PCR, a mixture combining 60 forward primers for TCR Vbeta segments and 13 reverse primers for TCR Jbeta segments was used. TCRdb re-hosts the immuneACCESS table, in-frame sequences only. Its copies lack some clones; in the studies checked, an unresolved V gene accounts for under half of them, and the cause for the rest is not known. This sample gives tens of thousands of clones in total; 80% to 90% of them show up just once. 2.5% to 3% of the sample is taken by the ten largest. Sequenced material: PBMCs. Source of these receptors: a woman under 40 in good health and CMV-seronegative.

The J gene is TRBJ1-4, the V gene TRBV7-9; 7 positions match TRBD1. J lost 7 bases, V lost 4 bases, and 9 bases had no gene match. CDR1 is SEHNR, CDR2 FQNEAQ, per germline (reference sequence). This CDR3 region has 15 residues. The CDR3 loop reads CASSSTGKLGEKLFF. The DNA for the CDR3 is TGTGCCAGCAGCTCGACAGGGAAGTTGGGTGAAAAACTGTTTTTT. The entire variable domain, with the rest obtained from reference TRBV7-9 and TRBJ1-4, is as follows: DTGVSQNPRHKITKRGQNVTFRCDPISEHNRLYWYRQTLGQGPEFLTYFQNEAQLEKSRLLSDRFSAERPKGSFSTLEIQRTEQGDSAMYLCASSSTGKLGEKLFFGSGTQLSVL.

This chain uses TRBV5-1 with TRBJ2-1, with 9 bases lining up with TRBD1. The V gene's germline CDR1 is SGHRS and CDR2 YFSETQ. Trimming removed 0 bases from V and 8 bases from J; junction bases left unmatched: 9. CDR3 length equals 16 residues. CDR3 sequence reads: CASSLDRTGGRDEQFF. The CDR3 DNA follows: TGCGCCAGCAGCTTGGATCGAACAGGGGGCCGGGATGAGCAGTTCTTC.

The chain carries TRBV9 and TRBJ1-4, with 9 nucleotides matching TRBD1. Germline V lookup: CDR1 SGDLS, CDR2 YYNGEE. The CDR3 is 15 residues long. The J segment lost 8 bases and the V segment lost 4 bases, leaving 9 bases of the junction unmatched. CDR3 protein: CASSPSGTGREKLFF. CDR3 DNA sequence: TGTGCCAGCAGCCCCTCGGGGACAGGGAGAGAAAAACTGTTTTTT.

The chain is built from TRBV6-6 and TRBJ1-6, with D unresolved. CDR3 length: 16 amino acids. Trimming pared 2 bases from V and 5 bases from J, leaving 13 bases between. Germline lookup yields CDR1 MNHNY and CDR2 SVGAGI (reference sequence). CDR3 amino acids: CASSYEGSGNNSPLHF. The DNA of the CDR3 is TGTGCCAGCAGTTACGAAGGATCGGGTAATAATTCACCCCTCCACTTT.

This clone has a handful of counts. Its ends do not fully match the called genes, so a read error is possible. The chain employs TRBV7-9 and TRBJ2-7, with 8 bases aligning to TRBD1. Germline loops: CDR1 SEHNR, CDR2 FQNEAQ (reference sequence). This CDR3 region has 13 residues. As DNA, the CDR3 is TGTTCCAGCAGCCCGAACTACAGGGGGTGGAAGTACTTC. This translates into CSSSPNYRGWKYF.

The CDR3 here is CSVERQGDGYGYTF. CDR3 bases: TGCAGCGTTGAAAGGCAGGGCGACGGCTATGGCTACACCTTC. The chain carries TRBV29-1 and TRBJ1-2; possible D gene TRBD1, 5 bases. The V gene's germline CDR1 is SQVTM and CDR2 ANQGSEA. The CDR3 runs 14 residues. V lost 2 bases and J lost 4, with 14 bases in between.

The sample holds one count of this clone. The chain has TRBV14 and TRBJ1-2, with D perhaps TRBD1 (5 bases). Germline CDR1 reads SGHDN; CDR2 reads FVKESK. The V end was cut by 4 bases, the J end by 8 bases, with 20 bases between. The CDR3 totals 15 residues. CDR3 sequence: CASSPTWRGREGYTF. The CDR3 DNA sequence: TGTGCCAGCAGCCCGACGTGGAGGGGCAGGGAAGGCTACACCTTC.

This chain links TRBV5-4 with TRBJ2-3; 7 bases match TRBD2. CDR1 is SGHNT, CDR2 YYREEE, per germline (reference sequence). With V trimmed by 3 bases and J by 5 bases, 12 bases remained unmatched. This CDR3 contains 16 residues. The CDR3: CASSSFTRGDLDTQYF. The CDR3 coding sequence is TGTGCCAGCAGCTCCTTCACCCGGGGGGACTTAGATACGCAGTATTTT.

The chain combines TRBV9 with TRBJ1-1, with 8 bases aligning to TRBD1. With 1 base clipped from V and 5 bases from J, the junction kept 10 bases outside the gene matches. Germline V gene sequence: CDR1 SGDLS, CDR2 YYNGEE. This CDR3 has 16 residues. In DNA form, the CDR3 reads TGTGCCAGCAGCGTACTACCTCCAACAGGGGGGACTGAAGCTTTCTTT. It yields the protein CASSVLPPTGGTEAFF.

This clone was found a few times. The CDR3 here is CASRKGASYNEQFF. CDR3 bases: TGTGCCAGCAGAAAAGGGGCTTCCTACAATGAGCAGTTCTTC. The J gene is TRBJ2-1, the V gene TRBV27, with a weak D call TRBD1 (5 bases). Trimming left V 6 bases short and J 1 base short, with 10 bases between. The CDR3 loop spans 14 amino acids. Germline V gives CDR1 MNHEY, CDR2 SMNVEV (reference sequence).

The V call is TRBV11-2, the J call TRBJ1-1; the D gene is possibly TRBD1 (6 bases). The germline gives CDR1 SGHAT, CDR2 FQNNGV. Trimming pared 5 bases from V and 3 bases from J, leaving 16 bases between. This CDR3 is 15 amino acids long. CDR3 sequence reads: CASSPRRGGDTEAFF. CDR3 nucleotide sequence: TGTGCCAGCAGCCCCCGGAGGGGGGGGGACACTGAAGCTTTCTTT.

The chain is built from TRBV18 and TRBJ1-2; 7 bases align to TRBD1. CDR3 length: 14 residues. V lost 4 bases to trimming and J lost 8 bases; unmatched junction nucleotides: 10. From germline, CDR1 is KGHSH and CDR2 LQKENI. The DNA of the CDR3 is TGTGCCAGCTCACTAGAGAGGACAGGTCACGGCTACACCTTC. This translates into CASSLERTGHGYTF.

V usage is TRBV11-2 and J usage is TRBJ1-2; 8 nucleotides agree with TRBD1. CDR1 and CDR2 (germline): SGHAT, FQNNGV. The V gene end was trimmed by 5 bases and the J gene end by 4 bases; junction bases not matched to a gene: 6. CDR3 length equals 14 residues. The CDR3 sequence: CASSLGTGPYGYTF. The CDR3 region has the DNA TGTGCCAGCAGCCTAGGGACAGGCCCCTATGGCTACACCTTC.

The rearrangement uses TRBV7-2 and TRBJ1-2; unclear D gene. Trimming took off 1 base at V and 5 bases at J, with 14 bases between the two ends. This CDR3 contains 15 residues. In germline, CDR1 is SGHTA, CDR2 FQGNSA. CDR3 nucleotides: TGTGCCAGCAGCTTAGTCGCCGAGGTCGGGTATGGCTACACCTTC. Protein product: CASSLVAEVGYGYTF.

The chain uses TRBV4-3 and TRBJ1-1; no definite D call. Trimming took 0 bases from V and 8 from J, leaving 10 bases between them. Germline loops: CDR1 LGHNA, CDR2 YSLEER. The CDR3 is 13 residues long. This chain's CDR3 is CASSQDREEEAFF. The CDR3 coding sequence is TGCGCCAGCAGCCAAGATCGAGAAGAAGAAGCTTTCTTT.

This chain connects TRBV6-6 to TRBJ1-4, with D uncertain. Looked up from germline, CDR1 is MNHNY and CDR2 is SVGAGI (reference sequence). This CDR3 comprises 13 residues. V dropped 2 bases and J dropped 7 bases, with 8 bases sitting between them. CDR3: CASSYREGEKLFF. The CDR3 bases are TGTGCCAGCAGTTACAGGGAGGGTGAAAAACTGTTTTTT.

The V gene is TRBV19, the J gene TRBJ1-1, with 8 bases matching TRBD1. The V gene end was trimmed by 5 bases and the J gene end by 0 bases; junction bases not matched to a gene: 8. CDR1 and CDR2 from the germline V gene are LNHDA and SQIVND (reference sequence). The CDR3 has 16 residues. The CDR3 sequence: CASSPQNRGMNTEAFF. As DNA, the CDR3 is TGTGCCAGTAGTCCGCAGAACAGGGGGATGAACACTGAAGCTTTCTTT. Together with reference TRBV19 and TRBJ1-1, the CDR3 gives the full variable domain: DGGITQSPKYLFRKEGQNVTLSCEQNLNHDAMYWYRQDPGQGLRLIYYSQIVNDFQKGDIAEGYSVSREKKESFPLTVTSAQKNPTAFYLCASSPQNRGMNTEAFFGQGTRLTVV.

V usage is TRBV4-1 and J usage is TRBJ1-6, with D hard to call. The V end was cut by 4 bases, the J end by 12 bases, with 22 bases between. Germline assignment: CDR1 MGHRA and CDR2 YSYEKL. This CDR3 region has 16 residues. The CDR3 bases are TGCGCCAGCAGCCCCTCCTTAGGCCGGCTAGTGGTACCCCTCCACTTT. It codes for CASSPSLGRLVVPLHF.

The chain joins TRBV6-1 to TRBJ2-7; 7 bases match TRBD2. This CDR3 comprises 15 residues. Trimming at V came to 7 bases and at J to 2 bases, leaving 11 bases not matched to a gene. Germline CDR1 MNHNS, CDR2 SASEGT. CDR3 residues: CASKREIAGTYEQYF. CDR3 DNA sequence: TGTGCCAGCAAAAGGGAGATAGCGGGTACCTACGAGCAGTACTTC.

V and J are TRBV9 and TRBJ2-3; possibly TRBD2 for D (5 bases). V dropped 2 bases and J dropped 1 base, with 8 bases sitting between them. The CDR3 totals 14 residues. Germline V gene lookup returns CDR1 SGDLS and CDR2 YYNGEE. The CDR3 loop is CASSVVSGTDTQYF. In DNA, the CDR3 is TGTGCCAGCAGCGTTGTTAGCGGCACAGATACGCAGTATTTT.

This chain links TRBV5-1 with TRBJ1-2, with 8 bases that match TRBD1. This CDR3 has 15 residues. Germline V gives CDR1 SGHRS, CDR2 YFSETQ. The V gene end was trimmed by 3 bases and the J gene end by 3 bases; junction bases not matched to a gene: 7. CDR3 bases: TGCGCCAGCAGCTCACGGACAGGGCTAGACTATGGCTACACCTTC. This gives the protein CASSSRTGLDYGYTF.

This chain links TRBV9 with TRBJ2-3, with 7 bases identical to TRBD1. CDR1 is SGDLS, CDR2 YYNGEE, per germline. The CDR3 is 15 residues long. The V and J ends lost 3 bases and 4 bases, in that order; junction bases with no gene match: 8. CDR3 nucleotide sequence: TGTGCCAGCAGCGAGCGACAGGGAGTACCAGATACGCAGTATTTT. It yields the protein CASSERQGVPDTQYF.

The chain couples TRBV19 to TRBJ1-1; weak D call: TRBD1 (5 bases). V was cut by 10 bases and J by 2 bases, with 17 bases left in between. Germline V gene data show CDR1 as LNHDA and CDR2 as SQIVND (reference sequence). The CDR3 sequence is 14 residues long. The CDR3 coding sequence is TGTGCCACCCGCTTGGGGGGAAGTAACACTGAAGCTTTCTTT. Translation: CATRLGGSNTEAFF.

The V call is TRBV9, the J call TRBJ2-5; D ambiguous. CDR1 and CDR2 (germline): SGDLS, YYNGEE. Trimming pared 0 bases from V and 0 bases from J, leaving 9 bases between. The CDR3 is 15 amino acids. CDR3 DNA sequence: TGTGCCAGCAGCGTAGATTCTGCGTACCAAGAGACCCAGTACTTC. This sequence encodes CASSVDSAYQETQYF.

The chain uses TRBV5-6 and TRBJ2-5, with TRBD1 identical over 9 bases. Trimming removed 4 bases from V and 3 bases from J; junction bases left unmatched: 7. The CDR3 totals 15 residues. The germline gives CDR1 SGHDT, CDR2 YYEEEE. The CDR3 sequence is CASSAQGAGKETQYF. The CDR3 DNA is TGTGCCAGCAGCGCACAGGGGGCAGGTAAAGAGACCCAGTACTTC.